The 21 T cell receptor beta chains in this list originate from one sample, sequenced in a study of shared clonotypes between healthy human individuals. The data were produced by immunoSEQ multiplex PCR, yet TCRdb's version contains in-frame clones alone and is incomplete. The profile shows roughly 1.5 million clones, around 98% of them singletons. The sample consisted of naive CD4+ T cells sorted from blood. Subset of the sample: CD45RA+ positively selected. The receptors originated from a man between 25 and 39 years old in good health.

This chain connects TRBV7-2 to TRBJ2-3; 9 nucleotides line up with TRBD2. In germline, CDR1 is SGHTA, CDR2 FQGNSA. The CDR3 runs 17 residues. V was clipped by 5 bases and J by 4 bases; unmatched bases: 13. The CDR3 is CASSRTISGSASDTQYF. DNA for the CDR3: TGTGCCAGCAGCAGAACGATTAGCGGGAGCGCGTCAGATACGCAGTATTTT.

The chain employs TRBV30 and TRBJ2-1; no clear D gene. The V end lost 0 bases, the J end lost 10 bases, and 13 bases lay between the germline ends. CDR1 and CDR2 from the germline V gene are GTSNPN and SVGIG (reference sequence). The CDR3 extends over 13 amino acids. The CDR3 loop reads CAWSVRRQSEQFF. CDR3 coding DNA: TGTGCCTGGAGTGTACGACGGCAATCCGAGCAGTTCTTC.

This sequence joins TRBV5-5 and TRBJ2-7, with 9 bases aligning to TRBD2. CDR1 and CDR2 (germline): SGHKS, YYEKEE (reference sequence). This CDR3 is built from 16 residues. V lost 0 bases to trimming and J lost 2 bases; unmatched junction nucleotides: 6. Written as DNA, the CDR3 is TGTGCCAGCAGCTTGGCCGGTGGACTAGCGACCTACGAGCAGTACTTC. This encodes CASSLAGGLATYEQYF.

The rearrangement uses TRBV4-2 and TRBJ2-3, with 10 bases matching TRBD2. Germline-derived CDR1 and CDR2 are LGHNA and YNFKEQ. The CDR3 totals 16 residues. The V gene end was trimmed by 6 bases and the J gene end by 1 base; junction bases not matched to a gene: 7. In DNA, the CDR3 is TGTGCCAGCAGGACCTCCGGGACTAGCGGCACAGATACGCAGTATTTT. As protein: CASRTSGTSGTDTQYF.

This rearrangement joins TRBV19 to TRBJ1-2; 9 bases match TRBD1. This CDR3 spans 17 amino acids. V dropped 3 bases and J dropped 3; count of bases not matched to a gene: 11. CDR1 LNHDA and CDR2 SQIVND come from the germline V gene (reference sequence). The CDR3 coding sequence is TGTGCCAGTAGTATTGGGACAGGGCGACCAAAGGACTATGGCTACACCTTC. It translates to CASSIGTGRPKDYGYTF. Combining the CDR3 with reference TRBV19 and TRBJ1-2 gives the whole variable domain DGGITQSPKYLFRKEGQNVTLSCEQNLNHDAMYWYRQDPGQGLRLIYYSQIVNDFQKGDIAEGYSVSREKKESFPLTVTSAQKNPTAFYLCASSIGTGRPKDYGYTFGSGTRLTVV.

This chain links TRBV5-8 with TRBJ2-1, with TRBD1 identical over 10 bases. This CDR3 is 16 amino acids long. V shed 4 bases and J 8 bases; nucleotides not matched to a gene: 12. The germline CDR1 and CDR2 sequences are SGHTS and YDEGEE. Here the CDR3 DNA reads TGTGCCAGCAGCCGACGGGACAGGGGAAATAGGTATGAGCAGTTCTTC. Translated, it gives CASSRRDRGNRYEQFF.

Here the CDR3 DNA reads TGCGCCAGCAGCCAAGAAGTAGCGGGCACCTACGAGCAGTACTTC. Translation: CASSQEVAGTYEQYF. V is TRBV4-3 and J is TRBJ2-7; 7 bases agree with TRBD2. With 0 bases clipped from V and 2 bases from J, the junction kept 4 bases outside the gene matches. CDR3 length: 15 amino acids. Germline V gives CDR1 LGHNA, CDR2 YSLEER.

The CDR3 nucleotides read TGCGCCAGCAGCCGGACTAGCGGGATAGGCGGGGAGCTGTTTTTT. Protein: CASSRTSGIGGELFF. This chain connects TRBV5-1 to TRBJ2-2; 12 bases are shared with TRBD2. V shed 4 bases, J shed 7 bases, and the junction held 5 bases outside the gene matches. The CDR3 covers 15 residues. Per germline, CDR1 SGHRS and CDR2 YFSETQ.

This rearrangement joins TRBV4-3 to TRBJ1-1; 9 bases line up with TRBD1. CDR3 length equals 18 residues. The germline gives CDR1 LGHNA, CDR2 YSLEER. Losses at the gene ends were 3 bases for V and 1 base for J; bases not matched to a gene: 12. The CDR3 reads CASSHQSTGTGSNTEAFF. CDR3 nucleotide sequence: TGCGCCAGCAGCCATCAGTCAACCGGGACAGGGTCGAACACTGAAGCTTTCTTT.

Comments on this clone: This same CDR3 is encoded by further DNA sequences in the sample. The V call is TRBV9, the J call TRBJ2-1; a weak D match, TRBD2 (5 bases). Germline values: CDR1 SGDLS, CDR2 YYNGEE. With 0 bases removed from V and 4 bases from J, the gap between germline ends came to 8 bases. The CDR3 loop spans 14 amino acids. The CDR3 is CASSVGSGYNEQFF. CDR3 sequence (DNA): TGTGCCAGCAGCGTAGGGAGCGGTTACAATGAGCAGTTCTTC.

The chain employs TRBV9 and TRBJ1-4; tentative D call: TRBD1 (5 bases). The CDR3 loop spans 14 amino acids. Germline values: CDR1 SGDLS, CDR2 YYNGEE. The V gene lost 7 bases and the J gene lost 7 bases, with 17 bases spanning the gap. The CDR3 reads CASAQGRVPEKLFF. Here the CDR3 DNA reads TGTGCCAGCGCTCAGGGACGGGTCCCTGAAAAACTGTTTTTT.

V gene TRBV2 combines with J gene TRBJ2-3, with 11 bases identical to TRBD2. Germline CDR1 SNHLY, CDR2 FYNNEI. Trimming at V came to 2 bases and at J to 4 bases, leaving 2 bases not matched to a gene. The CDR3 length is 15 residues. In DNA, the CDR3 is TGTGCCAGCAGTGAAATAGCGGGAGGGGCAGATACGCAGTATTTT. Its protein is CASSEIAGGADTQYF.

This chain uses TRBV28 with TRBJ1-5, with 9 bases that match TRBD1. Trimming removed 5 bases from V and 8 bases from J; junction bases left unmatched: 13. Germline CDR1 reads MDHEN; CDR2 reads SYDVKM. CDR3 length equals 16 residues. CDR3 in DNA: TGTGCCAGCAGTCCACCGGACAGGGGAGGACTCGAGCCCCAGCATTTT. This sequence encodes CASSPPDRGGLEPQHF.

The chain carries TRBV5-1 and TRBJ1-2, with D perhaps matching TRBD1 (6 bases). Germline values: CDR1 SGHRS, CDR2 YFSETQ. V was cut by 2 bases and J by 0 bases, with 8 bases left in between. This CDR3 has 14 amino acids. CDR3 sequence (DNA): TGCGCCAGCAGCTTAACAGGGTCTAACTATGGCTACACCTTC. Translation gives CASSLTGSNYGYTF. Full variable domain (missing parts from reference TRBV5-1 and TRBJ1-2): KAGVTQTPRYLIKTRGQQVTLSCSPISGHRSVSWYQQTPGQGLQFLFEYFSETQRNKGNFPGRFSGRQFSNSRSEMNVSTLELGDSALYLCASSLTGSNYGYTFGSGTRLTVV.

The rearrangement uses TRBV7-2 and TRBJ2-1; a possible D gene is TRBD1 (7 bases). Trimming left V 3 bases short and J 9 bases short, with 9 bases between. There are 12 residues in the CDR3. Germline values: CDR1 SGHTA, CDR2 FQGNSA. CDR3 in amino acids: CASSLQGGEQFF. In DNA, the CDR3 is TGTGCCAGCAGCTTGCAGGGGGGTGAGCAGTTCTTC. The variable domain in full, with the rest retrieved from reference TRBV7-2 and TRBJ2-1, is GAGVSQSPSNKVTEKGKDVELRCDPISGHTALYWYRQSLGQGLEFLIYFQGNSAPDKSGLPSDRFSAERTGGSVSTLTIQRTQQEDSAVYLCASSLQGGEQFFGPGTRLTVL.

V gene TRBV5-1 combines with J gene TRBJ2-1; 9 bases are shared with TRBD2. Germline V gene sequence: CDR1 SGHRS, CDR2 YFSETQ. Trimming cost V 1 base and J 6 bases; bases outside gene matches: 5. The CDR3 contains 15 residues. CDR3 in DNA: TGCGCCAGCAGCTTGTGGGGGACTAGCCCCAATGAGCAGTTCTTC. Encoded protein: CASSLWGTSPNEQFF.

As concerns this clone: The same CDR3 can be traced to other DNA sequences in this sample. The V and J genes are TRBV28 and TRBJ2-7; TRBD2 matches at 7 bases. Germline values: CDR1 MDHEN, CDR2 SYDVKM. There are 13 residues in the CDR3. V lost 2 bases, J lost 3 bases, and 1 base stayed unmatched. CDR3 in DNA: TGTGCCAGCAGTTTAGCGGGGGACTACGAGCAGTACTTC. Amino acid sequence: CASSLAGDYEQYF.

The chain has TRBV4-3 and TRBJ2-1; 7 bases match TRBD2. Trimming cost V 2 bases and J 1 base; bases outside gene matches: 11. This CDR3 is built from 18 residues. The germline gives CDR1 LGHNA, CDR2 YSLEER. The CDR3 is CASSQRLAAEISYNEQFF. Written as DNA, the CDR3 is TGCGCCAGCAGCCAAAGACTAGCTGCAGAGATTTCCTACAATGAGCAGTTCTTC.

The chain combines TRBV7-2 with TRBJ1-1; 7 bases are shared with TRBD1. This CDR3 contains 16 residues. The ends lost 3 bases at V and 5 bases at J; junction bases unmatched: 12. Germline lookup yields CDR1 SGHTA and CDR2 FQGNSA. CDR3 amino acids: CASSLRSHTGVTEAFF. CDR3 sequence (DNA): TGTGCCAGCAGCTTGAGAAGCCACACAGGGGTAACTGAAGCTTTCTTT.

The CDR3, as DNA: TGTGCTAGTGGTTTGACGGGACAGGGAGGCTATGGCTACACCTTC. Protein: CASGLTGQGGYGYTF. The chain has TRBV12-5 and TRBJ1-2; 9 nucleotides match TRBD1. V shed 2 bases, J shed 4 bases, and the junction held 5 bases outside the gene matches. Per germline, CDR1 LGHNT and CDR2 FRNRAP. This CDR3 comprises 15 residues.

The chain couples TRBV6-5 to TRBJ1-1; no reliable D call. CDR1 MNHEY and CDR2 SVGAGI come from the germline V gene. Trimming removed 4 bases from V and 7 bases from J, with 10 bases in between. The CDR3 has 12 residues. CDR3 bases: TGTGCCAGCAGTTTAACGACGGGTGAAGCTTTCTTT. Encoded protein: CASSLTTGEAFF.